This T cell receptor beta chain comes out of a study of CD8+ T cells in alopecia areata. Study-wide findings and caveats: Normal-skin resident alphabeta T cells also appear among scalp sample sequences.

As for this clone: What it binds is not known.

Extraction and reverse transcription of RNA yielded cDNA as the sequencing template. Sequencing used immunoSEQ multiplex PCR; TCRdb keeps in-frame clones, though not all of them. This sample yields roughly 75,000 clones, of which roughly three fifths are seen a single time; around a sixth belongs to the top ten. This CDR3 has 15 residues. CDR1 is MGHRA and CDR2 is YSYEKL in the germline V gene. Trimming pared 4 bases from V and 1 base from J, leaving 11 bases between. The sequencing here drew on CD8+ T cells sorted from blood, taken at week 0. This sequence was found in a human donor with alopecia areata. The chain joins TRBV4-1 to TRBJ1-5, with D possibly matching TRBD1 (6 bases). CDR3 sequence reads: CASSRVTGSNQPQHF. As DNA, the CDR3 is TGCGCCAGCAGCCGAGTAACAGGGAGCAATCAGCCCCAGCATTTT.